The next 12 T cell receptor beta chains were all read from a single sample in a study of radiotherapy plus CTLA-4 blockade in lung cancer. Only in-frame clones appear in the TCRdb table, and some are missing; sequencing was by immunoSEQ multiplex PCR. Altogether around 37,000 clones are present, roughly three quarters being singletons, with the ten largest covering roughly 14%. Here the sequenced sample was peripheral blood, taken from a patient treated with radiotherapy plus ipilimumab. These receptor sequences come from a human donor with non-small cell lung cancer that progressed on radiotherapy plus ipilimumab.

This chain links TRBV10-3 with TRBJ2-5, with a possible D match to TRBD2 (5 bases). The ends were cut back, 2 bases at V and 3 bases at J, with 10 bases in the middle. Looked up from germline, CDR1 is ENHRY and CDR2 is SYGVKD. This CDR3 comprises 14 residues. Here the CDR3 DNA reads TGTGCCATCAGTGAGGGGAGTCTAAAAGAGACCCAGTACTTC. It codes for CAISEGSLKETQYF.

The V gene is TRBV5-8, the J gene TRBJ1-4; TRBD1 might be the D (6 bases). This CDR3 is 15 amino acids long. Germline CDR1 SGHTS, CDR2 YDEGEE. Between the trimmed V and J ends, which lost 4 bases and 10 bases, there was a span of 20 bases. The CDR3 reads CASSQDPQGRGKLFF. The CDR3 DNA sequence: TGTGCCAGCAGCCAAGATCCACAGGGACGGGGAAAACTGTTTTTT.

This rearrangement joins TRBV2 to TRBJ1-2; D is uncertain. There are 16 residues in the CDR3. Trimming cost V 2 bases and J 7 bases, with 20 bases left between them. Germline CDR1 is SNHLY and CDR2 is FYNNEI. The chain's CDR3 is CASSEWQAILTPGYTF. The CDR3 nucleotides read TGTGCCAGCAGTGAATGGCAGGCCATCCTGACTCCTGGCTACACCTTC.

The V and J genes are TRBV5-5 and TRBJ2-7; TRBD1 is a possible D gene (5 bases). Trimming removed 4 bases at V and 2 bases at J, with 16 bases between. Per the germline V gene, CDR1 is SGHKS and CDR2 is YYEKEE (reference sequence). The CDR3 length is 15 residues. The CDR3 nucleotides are TGTGCCAGCAGCCCTGCTGCAGGGAAACCCTACGAGCAGTACTTC. Translating it yields CASSPAAGKPYEQYF.

In this sample, this clone turned up once. The J gene is TRBJ1-1, the V gene TRBV11-2; D is perhaps TRBD1 (5 bases). Germline CDR1 SGHAT, CDR2 FQNNGV. V lost 5 bases, J lost 1 base, and 14 bases lay in between. This CDR3 region has 15 residues. CDR3 amino acids: CASSPPGLWNTEAFF. CDR3 nucleotide sequence: TGTGCCAGCAGCCCGCCGGGACTTTGGAACACTGAAGCTTTCTTT. Full variable domain (outside the CDR3, taken from reference TRBV11-2 and TRBJ1-1): EAGVAQSPRYKIIEKRQSVAFWCNPISGHATLYWYQQILGQGPKLLIQFQNNGVVDDSQLPKDRFSAERLKGVDSTLKIQPAKLEDSAVYLCASSPPGLWNTEAFFGQGTRLTVV.

This clone was found a few times. The chain couples TRBV7-9 to TRBJ1-1; D ambiguous. Trimming took 5 bases from V and 6 from J, leaving 10 bases between them. CDR3 length: 12 amino acids. CDR1 is SEHNR, CDR2 FQNEAQ, per germline (reference sequence). CDR3 in amino acids: CASSRLNPEAFF. DNA for the CDR3: TGTGCCAGCAGCCGCTTGAATCCTGAAGCTTTCTTT.

The rearrangement joins TRBV6-5 to TRBJ1-1; D ambiguous. From germline, CDR1 is MNHEY and CDR2 SVGAGI. This CDR3 has 14 amino acids. Trimming cost V 2 bases and J 6 bases, with 13 bases left between them. CDR3 nucleotides: TGTGCCAGCAGTTACCTTGAAGGGATCTCTGAAGCTTTCTTT. It specifies CASSYLEGISEAFF.

This sequence joins TRBV28 and TRBJ2-7, with 12 bases aligning to TRBD1. V lost 11 bases and J lost 6; bases outside the gene matches: 14. This CDR3 comprises 15 residues. Germline V CDR1 and CDR2: MDHEN, SYDVKM. CDR3: CAGGSGTGGFSEQYF. CDR3 nucleotides: TGTGCCGGCGGGTCCGGGACAGGGGGCTTTTCCGAGCAGTACTTC.

The chain links TRBV25-1 to TRBJ2-1, with 10 bases fitting TRBD2. The CDR3 covers 14 residues. The J segment lost 15 bases and the V segment lost 4 bases, leaving 12 bases of the junction unmatched. Germline V gene lookup returns CDR1 MGHDK and CDR2 SYGVNS. CDR3 loop: CASSVERGGQGAFF. For the CDR3, the DNA is TGTGCCAGCAGTGTAGAGCGGGGGGGCCAGGGAGCGTTCTTC.

This chain connects TRBV4-3 to TRBJ2-5; 11 bases align to TRBD2. V lost 3 bases to trimming and J lost 2 bases; unmatched junction nucleotides: 5. Germline loops: CDR1 LGHNA, CDR2 YSLEER. CDR3 length: 16 amino acids. The CDR3 sequence: CASSHDRLAGQETQYF. In DNA, the CDR3 is TGCGCCAGCAGCCACGATAGACTAGCGGGGCAAGAGACCCAGTACTTC.

This clone was seen only once. The rearrangement links TRBV2 to TRBJ2-3; D is possibly TRBD1 or TRBD2 (5 bases each). V was cut by 0 bases and J by 6 bases, with 16 bases left in between. The CDR3 totals 16 residues. From germline, CDR1 is SNHLY and CDR2 FYNNEI. This CDR3 reads CASSEAGRGWRDTQYF. In DNA form, the CDR3 reads TGTGCCAGCAGTGAAGCGGGGCGTGGCTGGAGGGATACGCAGTATTTT. Drawing the rest from reference TRBV2 and TRBJ2-3, the complete variable domain is EPEVTQTPSHQVTQMGQEVILRCVPISNHLYFYWYRQILGQKVEFLVSFYNNEISEKSEIFDDQFSVERPDGSNFTLKIRSTKLEDSAMYFCASSEAGRGWRDTQYFGPGTRLTVL.

The gene calls are TRBV10-3 and TRBJ2-7; possibly TRBD1 or TRBD2 for D (6 bases each). The CDR3 extends over 13 amino acids. Trimming pared 11 bases from V and 0 bases from J, leaving 14 bases between. The germline gives CDR1 ENHRY, CDR2 SYGVKD. CDR3 DNA: TGTGCCTCGCGGGACATCTCCTCCTACGAGCAGTACTTC. It encodes CASRDISSYEQYF.